These 6 T cell receptor beta chains were sequenced from one sample in a study of blood T cell repertoires in COVID-19. Sequenced by immunoSEQ multiplex PCR; TCRdb stores in-frame clones only, minus some. The sample lists 250,000 to 350,000 clones, 92% seen once, with around 18% in the top ten. What was sequenced was PBMCs or T cells enriched from blood (not recorded which). Every receptor here comes from a woman younger than 45 who had recovered from COVID-19.

The chain combines TRBV6-5 with TRBJ1-5; tentative D call: TRBD1 (5 bases). Germline V gene lookup returns CDR1 MNHEY and CDR2 SVGAGI. V was cut by 6 bases and J by 6 bases, with 12 bases left in between. This CDR3 has 13 amino acids. Here the CDR3 DNA reads TGTGCCAGCAGCTTCAGGGTGGCTCAGCCCCAGCATTTT. Protein: CASSFRVAQPQHF.

The genes are TRBV11-2 and TRBJ2-7; a weak D match, TRBD1 (5 bases). CDR3 length equals 12 residues. CDR1 and CDR2 from the germline V gene are SGHAT and FQNNGV. Trimming pared 0 bases from V and 6 bases from J, leaving 6 bases between. The CDR3 is CASSLDQGEQYF. As DNA, the CDR3 is TGTGCCAGCAGCTTAGATCAGGGCGAGCAGTACTTC.

The chain carries TRBV11-3 and TRBJ2-1, with a tentative D call TRBD1 (6 bases). Trimming shortened V by 6 bases and J by 7 bases, and 10 bases separated the two germline ends. The CDR3 loop spans 12 amino acids. Germline V gene lookup returns CDR1 SGHNT and CDR2 YENEEA. CDR3 DNA: TGTGCCAGCAGACCTACAGGGAATGAGCAGTTCTTC. Translation: CASRPTGNEQFF.

This clone showed up just once. V usage is TRBV2 and J usage is TRBJ1-5; D possibly corresponds to TRBD1 (5 bases). The germline gives CDR1 SNHLY, CDR2 FYNNEI. Trimming took 2 bases from V and 11 from J, leaving 22 bases between them. There are 16 residues in the CDR3. Here the CDR3 reads CASSETLLGGVWSQHF. The DNA for the CDR3 is TGTGCCAGCAGTGAAACTTTGCTGGGGGGGGTTTGGTCCCAGCATTTT.

This clone was observed a few times. The chain's CDR3 is CASSFTQGSYEQYF. The CDR3 nucleotides read TGTGCCAGCAGCTTCACCCAGGGCTCCTACGAGCAGTACTTC. J is TRBJ2-7 and V is TRBV5-4; a weak D match, TRBD1 (5 bases). V was pared by 2 bases and J by 0 bases, with 9 bases between. The CDR3 extends over 14 amino acids. Germline CDR1 SGHNT, CDR2 YYREEE (reference sequence).

This chain uses TRBV9 with TRBJ2-7; 8 nucleotides agree with TRBD2. V lost 0 bases to trimming and J lost 5 bases; unmatched junction nucleotides: 4. The V gene's germline CDR1 is SGDLS and CDR2 YYNGEE. The CDR3 contains 14 residues. CDR3 sequence: CASSVEGLVDEQYF. CDR3 nucleotides: TGTGCCAGCAGCGTAGAGGGACTAGTGGACGAGCAGTACTTC.